The 29 T cell receptor beta chains reported below all come from one sample, sequenced in a study of OX40 agonist ivuxolimab in advanced cancers. Method: immunoSEQ multiplex PCR; TCRdb's copy keeps in-frame clones and lacks some. In the table there are 55,000 to 85,000 clones, 91% of which are singletons. The source was CD4+ or CD8+ T cells sorted from blood, collected in a trial of the OX40 agonist ivuxolimab. Receptors originate from an adult with an advanced solid tumor such as melanoma, head and neck, liver or kidney cancer.

CDR3 protein: CASNTGGGQPQHF. Written as DNA, the CDR3 is TGTGCCAGCAACACAGGGGGCGGACAGCCCCAGCATTTT. This chain connects TRBV19 to TRBJ1-5; 9 bases fit TRBD1. Germline trimming cut 9 bases from V and 7 bases from J; bases unmatched to any gene: 7. Germline loops: CDR1 LNHDA, CDR2 SQIVND (reference sequence). The CDR3 covers 13 residues.

Here the CDR3 reads CASSPGDTQYF. The CDR3 DNA sequence: TGTGCCAGCAGTCCCGGCGATACGCAGTATTTT. The chain employs TRBV6-5 and TRBJ2-3; unclear D gene. Per the germline V gene, CDR1 is MNHEY and CDR2 is SVGAGI. The CDR3 extends over 11 amino acids. Trimming left V 5 bases short and J 6 bases short, with 6 bases between.

J is TRBJ1-4 and V is TRBV19; 12 nucleotides agree with TRBD1. Losses at the gene ends were 3 bases for V and 4 bases for J; bases not matched to a gene: 6. The CDR3 contains 17 residues. Looked up from germline, CDR1 is LNHDA and CDR2 is SQIVND (reference sequence). The CDR3 DNA is TGTGCCAGTAGTATCTGGGACAGGGGGCAGGGTAATGAAAAACTGTTTTTT. Amino acid sequence: CASSIWDRGQGNEKLFF.

The V gene is TRBV15, the J gene TRBJ2-6, with TRBD2 identical over 11 bases. Trimming removed 1 base from V and 0 bases from J; junction bases left unmatched: 5. The CDR3 length is 19 residues. Per germline, CDR1 LNHNV and CDR2 YYDKDF (reference sequence). This CDR3 reads CATSRGRLAGSSGANVLTF. The CDR3 DNA follows: TGTGCCACCAGCAGAGGGAGACTAGCGGGAAGCTCTGGGGCCAACGTCCTGACTTTC.

The chain employs TRBV15 and TRBJ2-5, with 13 bases matching TRBD2. The CDR3 length is 14 residues. The V gene end was trimmed by 6 bases and the J gene end by 4 bases; junction bases not matched to a gene: 2. Germline CDR1 and CDR2: LNHNV and YYDKDF (reference sequence). CDR3 DNA: TGTGCCACCAGTGGGACTAGCGGGATAGAGACCCAGTACTTC. It specifies CATSGTSGIETQYF.

This clone occurred once. The chain employs TRBV28 and TRBJ1-5; 10 positions match TRBD1. V shed 5 bases and J 1 base; nucleotides not matched to a gene: 14. The CDR3 consists of 19 residues. Germline CDR1 MDHEN, CDR2 SYDVKM. The CDR3 DNA is TGTGCCAGCAGTCCCGGCCCGGGACAGGGGAGATGGAGCAATCAGCCCCAGCATTTT. Translation gives CASSPGPGQGRWSNQPQHF.

J is TRBJ2-3 and V is TRBV6-6; TRBD2 matches at 7 bases. CDR1 is MNHNY, CDR2 SVGAGI, per germline (reference sequence). The CDR3 extends over 15 amino acids. V trimming: 5 bases; J trimming: 6 bases; junction bases outside the gene matches: 11. The CDR3 sequence: CASSPSGAGGDTQYF. The CDR3 region has the DNA TGTGCCAGCAGTCCCTCGGGAGCCGGGGGGGATACGCAGTATTTT.

Here the CDR3 DNA reads TGTGCCAGCTCCCCAAAGGGGGGGCAAGAGACCCAGTACTTC. It encodes CASSPKGGQETQYF. V and J are TRBV18 and TRBJ2-5, with D possibly matching TRBD2 (7 bases). CDR3 length: 14 residues. The germline V gene has CDR1 KGHSH and CDR2 LQKENI. Trimming took 6 bases from V and 2 from J, leaving 13 bases between them.

The chain recombines TRBV6-1 with TRBJ2-7, with a weak D call TRBD2 (5 bases). Germline assignment: CDR1 MNHNS and CDR2 SASEGT. V lost 6 bases to trimming and J lost 2 bases, with 11 bases between them. The CDR3 consists of 13 residues. CDR3: CASSQRETYEQYF. The CDR3 nucleotides are TGTGCCAGCAGCCAAAGGGAGACCTACGAGCAGTACTTC.

This chain uses TRBV11-3 with TRBJ2-7, with D perhaps matching TRBD2 (6 bases). Per germline, CDR1 SGHNT and CDR2 YENEEA. The CDR3 has 14 residues. V was cut by 4 bases and J by 5 bases, with 15 bases left in between. The CDR3 sequence is CASSYSGTSNEQYF. For the CDR3, the DNA is TGTGCCAGCAGCTACTCCGGGACTTCCAACGAGCAGTACTTC.

CDR3 loop: CASSNRDRNTDTQYF. In DNA form, the CDR3 reads TGTGCCAGCAGCAACCGGGACAGGAACACAGATACGCAGTATTTT. V gene TRBV5-4 combines with J gene TRBJ2-3; 8 bases are a match to TRBD1. Germline assignment: CDR1 SGHNT and CDR2 YYREEE (reference sequence). The CDR3 covers 15 residues. J lost 2 bases, V lost 4 bases, and 6 bases had no gene match.

The V call is TRBV6-1, the J call TRBJ1-5; D remains ambiguous. V was clipped by 3 bases and J by 15 bases, with 15 bases between them. The CDR3 runs to 12 residues. Germline loops: CDR1 MNHNS, CDR2 SASEGT. The CDR3, as DNA: TGTGCCAGCAGTGAGAGAGGCCTACCAGGGCATTTT. Residues: CASSERGLPGHF.

The gene calls are TRBV7-6 and TRBJ2-5; D is unclear. With 4 bases removed from V and 1 base from J, the gap between germline ends came to 10 bases. Looked up from germline, CDR1 is SGHVS and CDR2 is FNYEAQ. The CDR3 runs to 14 residues. The CDR3 protein is CASSSRLGQETQYF. The CDR3 coding sequence is TGTGCCAGCAGCTCCCGGTTAGGCCAAGAGACCCAGTACTTC.

The chain employs TRBV18 and TRBJ2-4, with a weak D call TRBD1 (5 bases). Trimming stripped 2 bases from V and 7 bases from J, with 9 bases between. This CDR3 is built from 13 residues. The germline V gene encodes CDR1 KGHSH and CDR2 LQKENI. The CDR3 loop reads CASSPGQHNIQYF. Written as DNA, the CDR3 is TGTGCCAGCTCACCAGGACAACATAACATTCAGTACTTC.

The CDR3 DNA reads TGCGCCAGCGTACTGGCGGGAGGGCTACCGGGTCGGAATGAGCAGTTCTTC. It translates to CASVLAGGLPGRNEQFF. The chain is built from TRBV5-1 and TRBJ2-1; 9 bases fit TRBD2. The germline CDR1 and CDR2 sequences are SGHRS and YFSETQ. Trimming cost V 7 bases and J 7 bases; bases outside gene matches: 18. This CDR3 has 17 residues.

The chain is built from TRBV5-1 and TRBJ2-1; D is perhaps TRBD2 (6 bases). V lost 4 bases and J lost 8, with 19 bases in between. Germline-derived CDR1 and CDR2 are SGHRS and YFSETQ. This CDR3 has 15 amino acids. For the CDR3, the DNA is TGCGCCAGCAGCCTCCGTGGGACTTCTGGCGATGAGCAGTTCTTC. Its translation: CASSLRGTSGDEQFF.

The V call is TRBV5-5, the J call TRBJ2-1; D remains ambiguous. Trimming pared 1 base from V and 7 bases from J, leaving 12 bases between. The CDR3 covers 14 residues. Germline assignment: CDR1 SGHKS and CDR2 YYEKEE (reference sequence). The CDR3 is CASSLIVTVNEQFF. The CDR3 coding sequence is TGTGCCAGCAGCTTGATCGTTACCGTGAATGAGCAGTTCTTC.

The V gene is TRBV25-1, the J gene TRBJ2-7; a weak D match, TRBD2 (5 bases). The CDR3 runs 14 residues. The V end lost 5 bases, the J end lost 0 bases, and 11 bases lay between the germline ends. Per the germline V gene, CDR1 is MGHDK and CDR2 is SYGVNS. The CDR3 nucleotides are TGTGCCAGCAGTAGGACGGGGAGCTCCTACGAGCAGTACTTC. Its protein product is CASSRTGSSYEQYF.

This rearrangement joins TRBV7-3 to TRBJ2-1; D is unclear. Trimming shortened V by 1 base and J by 0 bases, and 10 bases separated the two germline ends. The V gene's germline CDR1 is SGHTA and CDR2 FQGTGA. The CDR3 has 16 amino acids. Written as DNA, the CDR3 is TGTGCCAGCAGCTTAAATGGGCCGAGCTCCTACAATGAGCAGTTCTTC. Its translation: CASSLNGPSSYNEQFF.

The genes are TRBV29-1 and TRBJ1-4, with TRBD1 matching 7 bases. Per the germline V gene, CDR1 is SQVTM and CDR2 is ANQGSEA. CDR3 length equals 13 residues. With 7 bases clipped from V and 4 bases from J, the junction kept 6 bases outside the gene matches. Here the CDR3 DNA reads TGCAGCGGCGGGGACAGATATAATGAAAAACTGTTTTTT. Encoded protein: CSGGDRYNEKLFF.

The V call is TRBV7-8, the J call TRBJ2-5, with 7 bases matching TRBD2. Germline V CDR1 and CDR2: SGHVS, FQNEAQ. The CDR3 is made up of 14 amino acids. Trimming at V came to 5 bases and at J to 9 bases, leaving 12 bases not matched to a gene. Here the CDR3 reads CASSLGLGVGPQYF. The CDR3, as DNA: TGTGCCAGCAGCCTAGGACTAGGGGTGGGGCCCCAGTACTTC.

J is TRBJ2-2 and V is TRBV5-1, with 7 bases identical to TRBD1. There are 13 residues in the CDR3. Germline CDR1 is SGHRS and CDR2 is YFSETQ. V lost 4 bases to trimming and J lost 6 bases; unmatched junction nucleotides: 3. The CDR3 sequence is CASSATGAGELFF. CDR3 bases: TGCGCCAGCAGCGCCACAGGGGCCGGGGAGCTGTTTTTT.

This sequence joins TRBV28 and TRBJ2-1; D gene unclear. The CDR3 runs 14 residues. Trimming removed 5 bases at V and 4 bases at J, with 12 bases between. The germline gives CDR1 MDHEN, CDR2 SYDVKM. CDR3 in DNA: TGTGCCAGCAGTCTTAGGAATAAATACAATGAGCAGTTCTTC. Encoded protein: CASSLRNKYNEQFF.

The rearrangement joins TRBV5-5 to TRBJ2-2; 12 bases agree with TRBD2. The V and J ends lost 2 bases and 6 bases, in that order; junction bases with no gene match: 5. CDR1 SGHKS and CDR2 YYEKEE come from the germline V gene (reference sequence). CDR3 size: 16 residues. CDR3 residues: CASSFLTSGRPGELFF. CDR3 nucleotides: TGTGCCAGCAGCTTTCTTACTAGCGGGAGGCCCGGGGAGCTGTTTTTT.

This chain joins TRBV18 and TRBJ2-6, with D possibly being TRBD1 (5 bases). The CDR3 runs to 17 residues. Germline-derived CDR1 and CDR2 are KGHSH and LQKENI. Trimming shortened V by 2 bases and J by 0 bases, and 11 bases separated the two germline ends. CDR3 coding DNA: TGTGCCAGCTCACCAACAGGTTCGAGCTCTGGGGCCAACGTCCTGACTTTC. Protein sequence: CASSPTGSSSGANVLTF.

V gene TRBV2 combines with J gene TRBJ1-6; D remains unclear. Deletions cut 0 bases from V and 5 bases from J, with 8 bases between. Germline V gene lookup returns CDR1 SNHLY and CDR2 FYNNEI. The CDR3 is made up of 15 amino acids. The CDR3 DNA follows: TGTGCCAGCAGTGAAGCGGTCGGGGATAATTCACCCCTCCACTTT. Translation gives CASSEAVGDNSPLHF.

This clone showed up just a few times. The V and J genes are TRBV5-1 and TRBJ2-7; 8 nucleotides agree with TRBD1. V trimming: 0 bases; J trimming: 5 bases; junction bases outside the gene matches: 1. The germline CDR1 and CDR2 sequences are SGHRS and YFSETQ. CDR3 size: 13 residues. The CDR3 coding sequence is TGCGCCAGCAGCTTGGACAGGGGGAACGAGCAGTACTTC. It is translated as CASSLDRGNEQYF.

This chain joins TRBV19 and TRBJ1-2, with D tentatively TRBD1 (5 bases). The CDR3 spans 13 residues. In germline, CDR1 is LNHDA, CDR2 SQIVND (reference sequence). V was shortened by 5 bases and J by 4 bases, with 11 bases between the two germline ends. CDR3 loop: CASSVRDFYGYTF. CDR3 sequence (DNA): TGTGCCAGTAGTGTCCGGGACTTCTATGGCTACACCTTC.

The V and J genes are TRBV7-3 and TRBJ1-5; D is unclear. The CDR3 sequence is 11 residues long. Per the germline V gene, CDR1 is SGHTA and CDR2 is FQGTGA. V was shortened by 5 bases and J by 10 bases, with 9 bases between the two germline ends. Here the CDR3 DNA reads TGTGCCAGCAGCCTGGGGATTCCCCAGCATTTT. Translation: CASSLGIPQHF.